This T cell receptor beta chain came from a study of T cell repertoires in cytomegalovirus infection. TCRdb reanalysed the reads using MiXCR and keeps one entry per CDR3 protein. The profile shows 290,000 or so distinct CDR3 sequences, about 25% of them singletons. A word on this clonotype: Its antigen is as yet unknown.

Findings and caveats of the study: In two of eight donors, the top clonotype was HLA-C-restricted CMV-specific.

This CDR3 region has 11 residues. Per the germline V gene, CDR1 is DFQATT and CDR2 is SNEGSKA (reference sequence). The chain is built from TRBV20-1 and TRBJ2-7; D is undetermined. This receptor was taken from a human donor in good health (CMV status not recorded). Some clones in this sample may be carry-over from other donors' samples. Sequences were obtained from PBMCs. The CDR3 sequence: CSGRDFYEQYF. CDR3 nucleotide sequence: TGCAGCGGAAGAGATTTCTACGAGCAGTACTTC.